A single sample gave rise to the 25 T cell receptor beta chains below, sequenced in a study of blood T cell repertoires in COVID-19. The assay was immunoSEQ multiplex PCR, and TCRdb's table has in-frame clones only and misses some. The sample has about 270,000 clones; about four fifths are singletons. Sequenced material: peripheral blood. The source is a woman aged 55-69 years with active or convalescent COVID-19.

The chain employs TRBV5-1 and TRBJ2-2; TRBD1 matches 12 bases. This CDR3 is built from 15 residues. The V gene end was trimmed by 5 bases and the J gene end by 2 bases; junction bases not matched to a gene: 1. The germline V gene has CDR1 SGHRS and CDR2 YFSETQ. In nucleotides, the CDR3 is TGCGCCAGCAGAGGGACAGGGGGCAACACCGGGGAGCTGTTTTTT. It is translated as CASRGTGGNTGELFF.

This chain links TRBV7-2 with TRBJ1-1; a possible D gene is TRBD1 (6 bases). The CDR3 totals 14 residues. The germline gives CDR1 SGHTA, CDR2 FQGNSA. The V gene lost 0 bases and the J gene lost 9 bases, with 14 bases spanning the gap. CDR3 coding DNA: TGTGCCAGCAGCTTAGCCGGACAGCCGCCTCAAGCTTTCTTT. Translated, it gives CASSLAGQPPQAFF.

This chain joins TRBV5-1 and TRBJ1-5, with 8 bases that match TRBD1. Germline V gene data show CDR1 as SGHRS and CDR2 as YFSETQ. Unmatched junction bases numbered 12, after V lost 4 bases and J lost 3 bases. The CDR3 contains 17 residues. This CDR3 is CASSPSRGHIHNQPQHF. In DNA form, the CDR3 reads TGCGCCAGCAGCCCCTCCAGGGGGCACATTCACAATCAGCCCCAGCATTTT.

The V gene is TRBV7-9, the J gene TRBJ2-5; D may be TRBD2 (6 bases). Trimming cost V 7 bases and J 7 bases, with 22 bases left between them. Germline V gives CDR1 SEHNR, CDR2 FQNEAQ (reference sequence). CDR3 length equals 15 residues. CDR3 bases: TGTGCCAGCACCGATAAGACAGCCGGGAGCGGGACCCAGTACTTC. It codes for CASTDKTAGSGTQYF.

This chain uses TRBV5-1 with TRBJ2-5, with D tentatively TRBD2 (6 bases). The germline V gene has CDR1 SGHRS and CDR2 YFSETQ. V was clipped by 4 bases and J by 3 bases, with 13 bases between them. The CDR3 extends over 14 amino acids. The CDR3 sequence is CASSLQGEEETQYF. CDR3 coding DNA: TGCGCCAGCAGCCTGCAAGGGGAGGAAGAGACCCAGTACTTC.

This chain uses TRBV10-3 with TRBJ1-2; 9 positions agree with TRBD1. The CDR3 totals 14 residues. J gave up 7 bases and V 6 bases, and 9 bases lay outside the gene matches. CDR1 and CDR2 from the germline V gene are ENHRY and SYGVKD. Here the CDR3 DNA reads TGTGCCATCAGGGGGGACAGGGACGAGGGTGGCTACACCTTC. It yields the protein CAIRGDRDEGGYTF.

The chain carries TRBV12-3 or TRBV12-4 and TRBJ1-1; the D is unclear. The CDR3 runs to 11 residues. V lost 7 bases and J lost 6, with 9 bases in between. The CDR3 nucleotides are TGTGCCAGCACGGGGATCGCTGAAGCTTTCTTT. It yields the protein CASTGIAEAFF.

Concerning this clone: The sample has other DNA sequences that encode this CDR3 too. The chain links TRBV7-8 to TRBJ1-2, with a possible D match to TRBD1 (6 bases). The CDR3 length is 16 residues. Trimming cost V 1 base and J 1 base, with 13 bases left between them. Germline CDR1 reads SGHVS; CDR2 reads FQNEAQ. CDR3 bases: TGTGCCAGCAGCTTAGTAGGGGGTTATCTTAACTATGGCTACACCTTC. It encodes CASSLVGGYLNYGYTF.

The J gene is TRBJ1-1, the V gene TRBV3-1 (or the pseudogene TRBV3-2); D might be TRBD1 (5 bases). The CDR3 runs to 15 residues. Trimming took off 6 bases at V and 2 bases at J, with 16 bases between the two ends. CDR1 and CDR2 (germline): LGHDT, YNNKEL (reference sequence). CDR3: CASRRGGALNTEAFF. CDR3 sequence (DNA): TGTGCCAGCAGACGTGGAGGGGCCCTTAACACTGAAGCTTTCTTT.

The V and J genes are TRBV19 and TRBJ2-5; D might be TRBD2 (7 bases). Trimming left V 3 bases short and J 1 base short, with 15 bases between. This CDR3 spans 16 amino acids. The germline V gene encodes CDR1 LNHDA and CDR2 SQIVND (reference sequence). The CDR3 region has the DNA TGTGCCAGTAGTATGATCGGGGCGGGGGCCCAAGAGACCCAGTACTTC. Translated: CASSMIGAGAQETQYF.

V and J are TRBV7-2 and TRBJ1-2; 8 bases map to TRBD1. Germline CDR1 is SGHTA and CDR2 is FQGNSA. V lost 2 bases to trimming and J lost 8 bases; unmatched junction nucleotides: 4. The CDR3 loop spans 13 amino acids. The CDR3 nucleotides read TGTGCCAGCAGCTTACGGACAGGGAGGGGCTACACCTTC. The encoded protein is CASSLRTGRGYTF.

This clone occurred a few times. V gene TRBV7-9 combines with J gene TRBJ1-1, with D unclear. The V gene's germline CDR1 is SEHNR and CDR2 FQNEAQ (reference sequence). The CDR3 consists of 14 residues. V dropped 6 bases and J dropped 1 base, with 12 bases sitting between them. The CDR3 reads CASRFGRENTEAFF. In DNA, the CDR3 is TGTGCCAGCAGATTCGGGCGGGAGAACACTGAAGCTTTCTTT.

This clone was picked up one time. V is TRBV7-9 and J is TRBJ1-2; 9 bases are a match to TRBD1. Germline CDR1 and CDR2: SEHNR and FQNEAQ (reference sequence). The CDR3 is 14 residues long. The V segment lost 5 bases and the J segment 2 bases; nucleotides outside the gene matches: 3. As DNA, the CDR3 is TGTGCCAGCAGCCAGGGACAGGGAAACTATGGCTACACCTTC. Protein: CASSQGQGNYGYTF.

The gene calls are TRBV19 and TRBJ1-1, with D possibly TRBD1 on 5 matching bases. Per the germline V gene, CDR1 is LNHDA and CDR2 is SQIVND (reference sequence). This CDR3 is 13 amino acids long. V lost 5 bases and J lost 9, with 16 bases in between. The CDR3 loop reads CASSQMGPEKAFF. The CDR3 coding sequence is TGTGCCAGTAGTCAAATGGGGCCAGAAAAAGCTTTCTTT.

This clone appeared once. This chain connects TRBV2 to TRBJ2-5; 9 nucleotides agree with TRBD2. V was pared by 1 base and J by 4 bases, with 10 bases of the junction left unmatched. Per germline, CDR1 SNHLY and CDR2 FYNNEI. The CDR3 totals 17 residues. The CDR3 DNA sequence: TGTGCCAGCAGTGAAGACCCTCTAGCGGGGTACGGAGAGACCCAGTACTTC. Translation: CASSEDPLAGYGETQYF. Drawing the rest from reference TRBV2 and TRBJ2-5, the complete variable domain is EPEVTQTPSHQVTQMGQEVILRCVPISNHLYFYWYRQILGQKVEFLVSFYNNEISEKSEIFDDQFSVERPDGSNFTLKIRSTKLEDSAMYFCASSEDPLAGYGETQYFGPGTRLLVL.

CDR3 sequence (DNA): TGTGCCAGCAGCTCACAGGGGGAATATGGCTACACCTTC. This sequence encodes CASSSQGEYGYTF. The genes are TRBV7-3 and TRBJ1-2, with TRBD1 identical over 8 bases. Germline V gene data show CDR1 as SGHTA and CDR2 as FQGTGA. CDR3 length equals 13 residues. V lost 4 bases to trimming and J lost 5 bases; unmatched junction nucleotides: 3.

This clone was found a few times. The chain uses TRBV4-1 and TRBJ1-5; 7 bases are shared with TRBD1. The CDR3 is made up of 13 amino acids. V lost 6 bases to trimming and J lost 12 bases; unmatched junction nucleotides: 11. Germline CDR1 MGHRA, CDR2 YSYEKL. The chain's CDR3 is CASSSDRSQVQHF. The DNA for the CDR3 is TGCGCCAGCAGTTCGGACAGGTCCCAGGTCCAGCATTTT.

This chain joins TRBV29-1 and TRBJ1-5; D remains ambiguous. The V gene's germline CDR1 is SQVTM and CDR2 ANQGSEA. The CDR3 consists of 13 residues. Trimming removed 7 bases from V and 3 bases from J, with 13 bases in between. The CDR3 reads CSAWTGDNQPQHF. Written as DNA, the CDR3 is TGCAGCGCCTGGACTGGTGACAATCAGCCCCAGCATTTT.

The CDR3 DNA sequence: TGTGCCAGCAGCGCCGACACTTACGAGCAGTACTTC. It yields the protein CASSADTYEQYF. V is TRBV12-3 or TRBV12-4 and J is TRBJ2-7; no clear D. The CDR3 length is 12 residues. V gave up 6 bases and J gave up 4 bases, with 10 bases separating them.

This chain's CDR3 is CASSLPGQGKQYF. As DNA, the CDR3 is TGTGCCAGCAGTTTGCCTGGACAGGGAAAGCAGTACTTC. This chain joins TRBV28 and TRBJ2-7; 8 bases line up with TRBD1. CDR3 length equals 13 residues. Looked up from germline, CDR1 is MDHEN and CDR2 is SYDVKM. The J segment lost 8 bases and the V segment lost 3 bases, leaving 6 bases of the junction unmatched.

The genes are TRBV29-1 and TRBJ1-1; D is uncertain. The CDR3 is 11 amino acids. V lost 6 bases, J lost 6 bases, and 11 bases lay in between. Germline V CDR1 and CDR2: SQVTM, ANQGSEA. The CDR3 loop is CSVHGEPEAFF. Here the CDR3 DNA reads TGCAGCGTCCATGGGGAGCCTGAAGCTTTCTTT.

This clone was recorded once. The chain is built from TRBV15 and TRBJ1-5; TRBD1 is a possible D gene (5 bases). Germline CDR1 and CDR2: LNHNV and YYDKDF (reference sequence). The V and J ends lost 0 bases and 3 bases respectively, with 9 bases between them. The CDR3 is 15 residues long. CDR3 amino acids: CATSRDRQYNQPQHF. The CDR3 nucleotides are TGTGCCACCAGCAGAGATCGACAGTACAATCAGCCCCAGCATTTT.

The chain combines TRBV4-1 with TRBJ2-7; the D gene is possibly TRBD2 (6 bases). The ends were cut back, 3 bases at V and 3 bases at J, with 15 bases in the middle. Germline V gene data show CDR1 as MGHRA and CDR2 as YSYEKL. The CDR3 spans 15 residues. This chain's CDR3 is CASSQRTGGDYEQYF. The CDR3 nucleotides are TGCGCCAGCAGCCAGAGGACCGGCGGGGACTACGAGCAGTACTTC.

The chain combines TRBV27 with TRBJ2-1; perhaps TRBD2 as D (7 bases). Deletions cut 5 bases from V and 3 bases from J, with 14 bases between. Germline V gene sequence: CDR1 MNHEY, CDR2 SMNVEV (reference sequence). The CDR3 is 15 residues long. CDR3 in amino acids: CASSDRGGRYNEQFF. CDR3 DNA: TGTGCCAGCAGTGATAGGGGGGGGCGCTACAATGAGCAGTTCTTC.

This clone occurred once. The chain links TRBV5-1 to TRBJ1-3; maybe TRBD1 (5 bases). The V gene lost 2 bases and the J gene lost 4 bases, with 10 bases spanning the gap. There are 14 residues in the CDR3. CDR1 SGHRS and CDR2 YFSETQ come from the germline V gene. CDR3 sequence reads: CASSFRGDGNTIYF. CDR3 in DNA: TGCGCCAGCAGCTTTCGGGGGGACGGAAACACCATATATTTT.